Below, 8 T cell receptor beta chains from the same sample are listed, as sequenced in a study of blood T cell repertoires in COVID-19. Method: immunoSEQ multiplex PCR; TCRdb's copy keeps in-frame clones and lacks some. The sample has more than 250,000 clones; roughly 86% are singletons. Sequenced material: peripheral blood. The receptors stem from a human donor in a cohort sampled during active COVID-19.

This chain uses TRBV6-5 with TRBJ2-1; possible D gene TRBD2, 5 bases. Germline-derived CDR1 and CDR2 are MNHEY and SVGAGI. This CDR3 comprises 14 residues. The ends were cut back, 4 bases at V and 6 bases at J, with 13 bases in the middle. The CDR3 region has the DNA TGTGCCAGCAGTTCCACTAGATCAGGCAATGAGCAGTTCTTC. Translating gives CASSSTRSGNEQFF.

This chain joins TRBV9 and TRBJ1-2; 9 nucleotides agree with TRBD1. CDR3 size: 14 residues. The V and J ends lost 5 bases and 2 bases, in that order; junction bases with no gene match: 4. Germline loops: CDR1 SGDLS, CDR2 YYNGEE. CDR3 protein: CASRRGTGNYGYTF. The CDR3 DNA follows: TGTGCCAGCAGGAGGGGGACAGGGAACTATGGCTACACCTTC. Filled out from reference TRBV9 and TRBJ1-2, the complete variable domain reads DSGVTQTPKHLITATGQRVTLRCSPRSGDLSVYWYQQSLDQGLQFLIQYYNGEERAKGNILERFSAQQFPDLHSELNLSSLELGDSALYFCASRRGTGNYGYTFGSGTRLTVV.

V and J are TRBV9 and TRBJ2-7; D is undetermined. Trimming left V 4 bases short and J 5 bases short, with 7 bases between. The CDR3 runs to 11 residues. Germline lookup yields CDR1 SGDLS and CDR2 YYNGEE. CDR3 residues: CASSPRDEQYF. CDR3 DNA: TGTGCCAGCAGCCCCCGCGACGAGCAGTACTTC.

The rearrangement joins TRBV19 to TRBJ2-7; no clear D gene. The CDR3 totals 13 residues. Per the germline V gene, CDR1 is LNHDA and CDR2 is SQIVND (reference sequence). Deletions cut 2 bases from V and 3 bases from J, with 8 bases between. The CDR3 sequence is CASSISSHYEQYF. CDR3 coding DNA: TGTGCCAGTAGTATATCCAGTCACTACGAGCAGTACTTC. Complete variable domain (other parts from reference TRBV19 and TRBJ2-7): DGGITQSPKYLFRKEGQNVTLSCEQNLNHDAMYWYRQDPGQGLRLIYYSQIVNDFQKGDIAEGYSVSREKKESFPLTVTSAQKNPTAFYLCASSISSHYEQYFGPGTRLTVT.

Here the CDR3 reads CASSQGLMAVMNTEAFF. CDR3 DNA sequence: TGTGCCAGCAGCCAAGGGCTGATGGCAGTGATGAACACTGAAGCTTTCTTT. The rearrangement joins TRBV3-1 (or the pseudogene TRBV3-2) to TRBJ1-1; no clear D gene. CDR3 length equals 17 residues. In germline, CDR1 is LGHDT, CDR2 YNNKEL (reference sequence). V was shortened by 1 base and J by 0 bases, with 15 bases between the two germline ends.

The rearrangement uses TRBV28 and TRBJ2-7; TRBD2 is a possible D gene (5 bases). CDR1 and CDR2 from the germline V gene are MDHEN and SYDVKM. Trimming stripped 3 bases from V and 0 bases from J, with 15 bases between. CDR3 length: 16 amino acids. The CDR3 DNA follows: TGTGCCAGCAGTTTGGGGAGACACGAAAGCTCCTACGAGCAGTACTTC. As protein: CASSLGRHESSYEQYF.

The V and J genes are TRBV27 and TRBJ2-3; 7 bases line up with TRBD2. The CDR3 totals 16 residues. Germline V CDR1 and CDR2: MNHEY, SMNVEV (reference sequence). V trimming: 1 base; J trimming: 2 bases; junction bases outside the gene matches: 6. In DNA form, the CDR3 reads TGTGCCAGCAGTTTATTAGGGACTACGATCACAGATACGCAGTATTTT. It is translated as CASSLLGTTITDTQYF.

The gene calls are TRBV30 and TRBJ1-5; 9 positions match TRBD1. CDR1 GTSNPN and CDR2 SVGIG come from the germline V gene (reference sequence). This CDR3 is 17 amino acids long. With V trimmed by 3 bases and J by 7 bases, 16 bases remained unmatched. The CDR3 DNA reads TGTGCCTGGAGGGAAACGCTTGGGACAGGGTTATACCAGCCCCAGCATTTT. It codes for CAWRETLGTGLYQPQHF.